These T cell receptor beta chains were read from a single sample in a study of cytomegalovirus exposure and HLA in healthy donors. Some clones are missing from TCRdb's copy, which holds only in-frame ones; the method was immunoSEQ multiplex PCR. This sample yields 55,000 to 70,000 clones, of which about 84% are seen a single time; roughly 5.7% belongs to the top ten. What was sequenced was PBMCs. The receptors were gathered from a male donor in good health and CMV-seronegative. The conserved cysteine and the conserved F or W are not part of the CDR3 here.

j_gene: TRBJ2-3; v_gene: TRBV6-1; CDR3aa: ASSGGETDTQY
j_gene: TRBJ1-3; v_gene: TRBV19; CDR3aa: ASSRSDEGSGNTIY
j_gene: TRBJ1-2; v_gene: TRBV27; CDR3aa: ASRTGLYGYT
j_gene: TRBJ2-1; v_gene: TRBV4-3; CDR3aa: ASSQDGTSGVYEQF
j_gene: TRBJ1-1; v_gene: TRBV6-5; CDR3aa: ASSLSGGGEAF
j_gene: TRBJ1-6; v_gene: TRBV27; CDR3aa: ASIQPSDRYNSPLH
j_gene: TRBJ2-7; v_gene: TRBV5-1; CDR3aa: ASSSLRGGEQY
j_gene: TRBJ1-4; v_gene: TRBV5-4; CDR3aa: ASSLDSGYEKLF
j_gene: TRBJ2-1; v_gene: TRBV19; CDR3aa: ASASGLVIYNEQF
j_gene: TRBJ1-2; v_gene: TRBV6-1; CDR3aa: ASRTTGLGYGYT
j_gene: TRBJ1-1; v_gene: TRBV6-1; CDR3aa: ASSEVLLGRGAF
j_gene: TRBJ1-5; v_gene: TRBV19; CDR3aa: ASSYSRGNQPQH
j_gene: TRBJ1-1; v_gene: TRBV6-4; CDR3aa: ASREGTEAF
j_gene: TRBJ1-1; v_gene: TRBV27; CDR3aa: ASSLNVRLGDTEAF
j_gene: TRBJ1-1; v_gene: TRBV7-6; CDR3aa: ASSLRRGNTEAF
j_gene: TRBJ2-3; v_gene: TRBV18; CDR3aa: ASSPTGGGTDTQY
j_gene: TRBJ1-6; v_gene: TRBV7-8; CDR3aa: ASSLDGGGRSYNSPLH
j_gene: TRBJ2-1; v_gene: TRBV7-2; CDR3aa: ASSLELANVYNEQF
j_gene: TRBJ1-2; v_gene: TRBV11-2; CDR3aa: ASSLGGAEDYGYT
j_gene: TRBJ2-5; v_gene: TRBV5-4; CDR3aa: ASSSKLAGGQETQY
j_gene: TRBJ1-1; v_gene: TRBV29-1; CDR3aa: SVEDRRGGTEAF
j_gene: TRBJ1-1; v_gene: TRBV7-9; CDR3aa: ASSLGQRETEAF
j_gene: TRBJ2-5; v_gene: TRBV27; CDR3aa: ASSRGVQETQY
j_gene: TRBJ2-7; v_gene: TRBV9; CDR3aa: ASSARDRNYEQY
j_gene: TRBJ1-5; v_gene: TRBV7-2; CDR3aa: ASSLVGTAWQPQH
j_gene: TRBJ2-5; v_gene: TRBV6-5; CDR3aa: ASSPTRAQETQY
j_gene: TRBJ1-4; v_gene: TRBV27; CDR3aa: ASSLSTGPRDEKLF
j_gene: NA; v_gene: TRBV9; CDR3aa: ASSAGLGDLTYEQY
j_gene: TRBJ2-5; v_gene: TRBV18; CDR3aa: ASSPAVPKETQY
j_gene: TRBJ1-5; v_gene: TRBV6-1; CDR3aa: ASSEAIGDFGPQH
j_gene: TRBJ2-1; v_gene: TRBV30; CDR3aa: AWIRGPLPHEQF
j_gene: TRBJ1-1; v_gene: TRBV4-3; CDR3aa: ASSKERFWADEAF
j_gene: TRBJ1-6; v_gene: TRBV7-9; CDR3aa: ASSYYNSPLH
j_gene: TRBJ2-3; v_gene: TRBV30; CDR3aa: AAPGSAGGRKDTQY
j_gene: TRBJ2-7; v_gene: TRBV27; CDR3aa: ASSFRSGDYEQY
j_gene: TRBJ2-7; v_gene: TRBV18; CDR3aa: ASSPPRGRDEYEQY
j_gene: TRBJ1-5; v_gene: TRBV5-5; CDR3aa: ASSFKGGDNQPQH
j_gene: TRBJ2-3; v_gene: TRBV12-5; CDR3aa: ASGSLASTDTQY
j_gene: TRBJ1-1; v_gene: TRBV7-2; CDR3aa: ASSPRQGGTEAF
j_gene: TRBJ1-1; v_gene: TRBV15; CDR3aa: ATSRRAGTVEAF
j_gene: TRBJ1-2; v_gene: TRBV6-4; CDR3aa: ASSDSAGGHYGYT
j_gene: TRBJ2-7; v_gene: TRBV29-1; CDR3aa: SVDGTGFEQY